The rows below give T cell receptor beta chains drawn from one sample of a study of cytomegalovirus exposure and HLA in healthy donors. The data were produced by immunoSEQ multiplex PCR, yet TCRdb's version contains in-frame clones alone and is incomplete. The repertoire holds 150,000 to 200,000 clones, with 75% to 90% as singletons. The sequenced material came from PBMCs. Source of these receptors: a man between 18 and 35 years old in good health and CMV-seropositive. CDR3s include the opening cysteine and the closing phenylalanine or tryptophan. D genes are given only for firm matches. For some rows the clone size is stated as once, few or many, or as a class when expanded; others skip it.

d_call: TRBD2
j_call: TRBJ2-5
v_call: TRBV9
clone_size: .
cdr3_length: 14
cdr3_aa: CASSVGGDQETQYF
cdr3_nt: TGTGCCAGCAGCGTGGGGGGGGATCAAGAGACCCAGTACTTC

d_call: .
j_call: TRBJ1-1
v_call: TRBV4-1
clone_size: few
cdr3_length: 17
cdr3_aa: CASSQEPFLQGNTEAFF
cdr3_nt: TGCGCCAGCAGCCAAGAGCCTTTTTTACAGGGAAACACTGAAGCTTTCTTT

d_call: .
j_call: TRBJ1-1
v_call: TRBV15
clone_size: .
cdr3_length: 14
cdr3_aa: CATSRDILNTEAFF
cdr3_nt: TGTGCCACCAGCAGAGACATTTTGAACACTGAAGCTTTCTTT

d_call: TRBD2
j_call: TRBJ2-5
v_call: TRBV5-8
clone_size: once
cdr3_length: 15
cdr3_aa: CASSLRRGGRETQYF
cdr3_nt: TGTGCCAGCAGCTTGCGGCGGGGGGGCCGGGAGACCCAGTACTTC

d_call: TRBD1
j_call: TRBJ2-7
v_call: TRBV30
clone_size: .
cdr3_length: 13
cdr3_aa: CASMDRGLYEQYF
cdr3_nt: TGTGCCTCTATGGACAGGGGGCTCTACGAGCAGTACTTC

d_call: .
j_call: TRBJ2-7
v_call: TRBV10-2
clone_size: once
cdr3_length: 12
cdr3_aa: CASKQGGDEQYF
cdr3_nt: TGCGCCAGCAAACAGGGAGGGGACGAGCAGTACTTC

d_call: .
j_call: TRBJ2-7
v_call: TRBV6-1
clone_size: .
cdr3_length: 14
cdr3_aa: CASSELQGLDEQYF
cdr3_nt: TGTGCCAGCAGTGAGCTACAGGGCTTGGACGAGCAGTACTTC

d_call: .
j_call: TRBJ2-7
v_call: TRBV7-9
clone_size: .
cdr3_length: 16
cdr3_aa: CASSLVGRGPQLEQYF
cdr3_nt: TGTGCCAGCAGCTTAGTAGGGCGGGGGCCCCAACTAGAGCAGTACTTC

d_call: TRBD1
j_call: TRBJ2-7
v_call: TRBV5-6
clone_size: .
cdr3_length: 16
cdr3_aa: CASRPTGDRGTYEQYF
cdr3_nt: TGTGCCAGCAGGCCGACAGGGGATAGAGGAACCTACGAGCAGTACTTC

d_call: TRBD2
j_call: TRBJ2-5
v_call: TRBV29-1
clone_size: once
cdr3_length: 14
cdr3_aa: CSVGLAGGQETQYF
cdr3_nt: TGCAGCGTAGGACTAGCGGGGGGGCAAGAGACCCAGTACTTC

d_call: TRBD1
j_call: TRBJ2-7
v_call: TRBV5-1
clone_size: .
cdr3_length: 13
cdr3_aa: CASLRDSTYEQYF
cdr3_nt: TGCGCCAGCCTCCGGGACAGTACCTACGAGCAGTACTTC

d_call: .
j_call: TRBJ1-4
v_call: TRBV5-1
clone_size: once
cdr3_length: 17
cdr3_aa: CASSRNDFRATNEKLFF
cdr3_nt: TGCGCCAGCAGCCGAAATGACTTCAGGGCTACGAATGAAAAACTGTTTTTT

d_call: TRBD2
j_call: TRBJ2-3
v_call: TRBV5-1
clone_size: .
cdr3_length: 14
cdr3_aa: CASSFGRGADTQYF
cdr3_nt: TGCGCCAGCAGCTTTGGACGGGGGGCAGATACGCAGTATTTT

d_call: TRBD1
j_call: TRBJ1-1
v_call: TRBV30
clone_size: .
cdr3_length: 13
cdr3_aa: CAWGDRPSKEAFF
cdr3_nt: TGTGCCTGGGGGGACAGGCCTTCCAAGGAAGCTTTCTTT

d_call: TRBD2
j_call: TRBJ2-1
v_call: TRBV5-1
clone_size: once
cdr3_length: 14
cdr3_aa: CASSLGTSGDEQFF
cdr3_nt: TGCGCCAGCAGCTTGGGGACTAGCGGGGATGAGCAGTTCTTC

d_call: TRBD1
j_call: TRBJ1-1
v_call: TRBV7-9
clone_size: .
cdr3_length: 15
cdr3_aa: CSSGDRGLVGTEAFF
cdr3_nt: TGTTCCAGCGGGGACAGGGGGCTAGTGGGGACTGAAGCTTTCTTT

d_call: TRBD1
j_call: TRBJ2-3
v_call: TRBV5-5
clone_size: .
cdr3_length: 16
cdr3_aa: CASSWEGTGGTDTQYF
cdr3_nt: TGTGCCAGCAGCTGGGAAGGGACAGGGGGCACAGATACGCAGTATTTT

d_call: TRBD2
j_call: TRBJ2-3
v_call: TRBV9
clone_size: .
cdr3_length: 14
cdr3_aa: CASSGVGGVDTQYF
cdr3_nt: TGTGCCAGCAGTGGAGTTGGGGGGGTGGATACGCAGTATTTT

d_call: TRBD2
j_call: TRBJ2-3
v_call: TRBV11-2
clone_size: .
cdr3_length: 15
cdr3_aa: CASSLGGGSTDTQYF
cdr3_nt: TGTGCCAGCAGCTTAGGCGGGGGGAGTACAGATACGCAGTATTTT

d_call: .
j_call: TRBJ2-3
v_call: TRBV30
clone_size: .
cdr3_length: 12
cdr3_aa: CAWSPTTDTQYF
cdr3_nt: TGTGCCTGGAGTCCGACAACAGATACGCAGTATTTT

d_call: TRBD2
j_call: TRBJ2-7
v_call: TRBV10-3
clone_size: once
cdr3_length: 20
cdr3_aa: CAISESLGGPSSGGSYEQYF
cdr3_nt: TGTGCCATCAGTGAGTCCCTTGGGGGGCCGTCTAGCGGGGGGTCCTACGAGCAGTACTTC

d_call: .
j_call: TRBJ1-1
v_call: TRBV14
clone_size: .
cdr3_length: 14
cdr3_aa: CASSLFRGGTEAFF
cdr3_nt: TGTGCCAGCAGCCTGTTCCGGGGGGGCACTGAAGCTTTCTTT

d_call: .
j_call: TRBJ1-1
v_call: TRBV5-6
clone_size: few
cdr3_length: 15
cdr3_aa: CASSGFRTLNTEAFF
cdr3_nt: TGTGCCAGCAGCGGGTTCCGGACTCTGAACACTGAAGCTTTCTTT

d_call: TRBD2
j_call: TRBJ2-7
v_call: TRBV7-9
clone_size: .
cdr3_length: 15
cdr3_aa: CASSSLAGGAYEQYF
cdr3_nt: TGTGCCAGCAGCTCACTAGCGGGGGGGGCCTACGAGCAGTACTTC

d_call: .
j_call: TRBJ1-4
v_call: TRBV5-1
clone_size: .
cdr3_length: 16
cdr3_aa: CASSLELGARNEKLFF
cdr3_nt: TGCGCCAGCAGCTTGGAGTTGGGGGCGCGTAATGAAAAACTGTTTTTT

d_call: TRBD1
j_call: TRBJ2-7
v_call: TRBV5-1
clone_size: .
cdr3_length: 14
cdr3_aa: CASSLRTGSYEQYF
cdr3_nt: TGCGCCAGCAGCTTGCGGACAGGGTCGTACGAGCAGTACTTC

d_call: TRBD1
j_call: TRBJ2-5
v_call: TRBV7-6
clone_size: .
cdr3_length: 17
cdr3_aa: CASSAAYGDGQEETQYF
cdr3_nt: TGTGCCAGCAGCGCAGCTTATGGGGATGGACAGGAGGAGACCCAGTACTTC

d_call: .
j_call: TRBJ1-2
v_call: TRBV9
clone_size: .
cdr3_length: 14
cdr3_aa: CASTPQGANYGYTF
cdr3_nt: TGTGCCAGCACCCCACAGGGTGCTAACTATGGCTACACCTTC

d_call: TRBD2
j_call: TRBJ2-7
v_call: TRBV11-2
clone_size: .
cdr3_length: 18
cdr3_aa: CASSLDQGGTYRVYEQYF
cdr3_nt: TGTGCCAGCAGCTTAGATCAGGGAGGGACCTATCGCGTATACGAGCAGTACTTC

d_call: TRBD1
j_call: TRBJ2-7
v_call: TRBV2
clone_size: .
cdr3_length: 17
cdr3_aa: CASSEARTGYEVREQYF
cdr3_nt: TGTGCCAGCAGTGAAGCTAGGACAGGTTACGAGGTTAGGGAGCAGTACTTC

d_call: TRBD2
j_call: TRBJ2-5
v_call: TRBV19
clone_size: .
cdr3_length: 16
cdr3_aa: CASSTPGLAGLQTQYF
cdr3_nt: TGTGCCAGTAGTACACCGGGACTAGCGGGCCTGCAGACCCAGTACTTC

d_call: TRBD2
j_call: TRBJ2-1
v_call: TRBV2
clone_size: once
cdr3_length: 16
cdr3_aa: CASSDPTSGGYNEQFF
cdr3_nt: TGTGCCAGCAGTGATCCGACTAGCGGGGGGTACAATGAGCAGTTCTTC